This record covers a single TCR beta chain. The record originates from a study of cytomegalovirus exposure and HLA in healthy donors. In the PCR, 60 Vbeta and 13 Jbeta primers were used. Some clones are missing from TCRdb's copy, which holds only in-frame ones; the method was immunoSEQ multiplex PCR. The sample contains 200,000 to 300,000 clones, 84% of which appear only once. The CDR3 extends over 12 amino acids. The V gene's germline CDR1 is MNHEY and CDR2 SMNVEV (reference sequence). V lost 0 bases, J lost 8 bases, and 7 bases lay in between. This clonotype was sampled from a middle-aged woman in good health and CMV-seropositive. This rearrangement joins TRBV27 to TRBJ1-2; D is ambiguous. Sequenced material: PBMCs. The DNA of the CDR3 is TGTGCCAGCAGTTTATCGGGCCGGGGCTACACCTTC. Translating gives CASSLSGRGYTF.